Following are 13 T cell receptor beta chains from one sample sequenced in a study of blood T cell repertoires in COVID-19. Produced via immunoSEQ multiplex PCR; TCRdb's table is partial and in-frame only. The table has hundreds of thousands of clones, roughly 86% seen once. The source material was PBMCs or T cells enriched from blood (not recorded which). The receptors derive from a man between 35 and 55 years old in a cohort exposed to, infected with or recovered from COVID-19 (not recorded which).

This rearrangement joins TRBV10-3 to TRBJ2-7, with 9 bases that match TRBD1. V shed 7 bases, J shed 0 bases, and the junction held 4 bases outside the gene matches. Germline loops: CDR1 ENHRY, CDR2 SYGVKD. The CDR3 length is 14 residues. CDR3 in DNA: TGTGCCATCAACAGGGACAGGGACTCCTACGAGCAGTACTTC. This translates into CAINRDRDSYEQYF.

The rearrangement links TRBV15 to TRBJ1-1; 7 positions match TRBD1. V trimming: 0 bases; J trimming: 2 bases; junction bases outside the gene matches: 6. The CDR3 spans 16 residues. Germline CDR1 and CDR2: LNHNV and YYDKDF (reference sequence). The CDR3 DNA is TGTGCCACCAGCAGAGACCGTACAGGGGCAAACACTGAAGCTTTCTTT. This encodes CATSRDRTGANTEAFF.

This clone has just one count. The J gene is TRBJ1-5, the V gene TRBV19, with 7 bases matching TRBD1. There are 14 residues in the CDR3. Germline V CDR1 and CDR2: LNHDA, SQIVND (reference sequence). V lost 5 bases, J lost 5 bases, and 6 bases stayed unmatched. In DNA, the CDR3 is TGTGCCAGTAGTCCCGACAGGGTTCATCAGCCCCAGCATTTT. Translation: CASSPDRVHQPQHF.

The chain has TRBV27 and TRBJ1-5, with a tentative D call TRBD1 (6 bases). The germline CDR1 and CDR2 sequences are MNHEY and SMNVEV (reference sequence). V lost 3 bases to trimming and J lost 1 base, with 7 bases between them. The CDR3 runs 14 residues. CDR3 protein: CASSFTGSNQPQHF. The CDR3 DNA follows: TGTGCCAGCAGTTTCACAGGGAGCAATCAGCCCCAGCATTTT.

This chain connects TRBV11-2 to TRBJ1-2; D gene ambiguous. V lost 3 bases, J lost 7 bases, and 9 bases lay in between. The CDR3 consists of 12 residues. CDR1 SGHAT and CDR2 FQNNGV come from the germline V gene. The CDR3 spells CASSFSRGGYTF. CDR3 nucleotides: TGTGCCAGCAGCTTTTCCCGGGGTGGCTACACCTTC. The variable domain in full, completed from reference TRBV11-2 and TRBJ1-2, reads EAGVAQSPRYKIIEKRQSVAFWCNPISGHATLYWYQQILGQGPKLLIQFQNNGVVDDSQLPKDRFSAERLKGVDSTLKIQPAKLEDSAVYLCASSFSRGGYTFGSGTRLTVV.

The chain has TRBV9 and TRBJ2-2; D gene uncertain. The CDR3 loop spans 15 amino acids. Trimming removed 0 bases from V and 0 bases from J, with 6 bases in between. Germline CDR1 SGDLS, CDR2 YYNGEE. The CDR3 loop reads CASSVGQTNTGELFF. The CDR3 coding sequence is TGTGCCAGCAGCGTAGGACAAACGAACACCGGGGAGCTGTTTTTT. The variable domain in full, completed from reference TRBV9 and TRBJ2-2, reads DSGVTQTPKHLITATGQRVTLRCSPRSGDLSVYWYQQSLDQGLQFLIQYYNGEERAKGNILERFSAQQFPDLHSELNLSSLELGDSALYFCASSVGQTNTGELFFGEGSRLTVL.

The chain combines TRBV25-1 with TRBJ2-5, with TRBD1 as a possible D gene (6 bases). CDR3 size: 12 residues. V was clipped by 7 bases and J by 7 bases, with 13 bases between them. CDR1 and CDR2 from the germline V gene are MGHDK and SYGVNS. The CDR3 DNA reads TGTGCCAGCACCGGTCAGGGGTTGACCCAGTACTTC. As protein: CASTGQGLTQYF.

This clone occurred once. The gene calls are TRBV2 and TRBJ1-2, with 9 bases that match TRBD1. The CDR3 covers 14 residues. The V gene end was trimmed by 5 bases and the J gene end by 8 bases; junction bases not matched to a gene: 9. CDR1 is SNHLY and CDR2 is FYNNEI in the germline V gene. The CDR3 sequence is CASSQGQGERGYTF. CDR3 DNA: TGTGCCAGCAGTCAGGGACAGGGTGAGCGCGGCTACACCTTC.

The chain combines TRBV7-6 with TRBJ2-1, with 8 bases identical to TRBD2. CDR1 is SGHVS, CDR2 FNYEAQ, per germline. The trim removed 5 bases at V and 7 bases at J, leaving 10 bases unmatched. This CDR3 has 15 residues. This CDR3 is CASSLSGTRGNEQFF. The CDR3 DNA reads as TGTGCCAGCAGCCTCTCCGGGACTAGGGGGAATGAGCAGTTCTTC.

The rearrangement links TRBV6-5 to TRBJ2-7; 8 bases are a match to TRBD2. J lost 0 bases, V lost 7 bases, and 8 bases had no gene match. CDR1 is MNHEY and CDR2 is SVGAGI in the germline V gene. The CDR3 runs 15 residues. The CDR3, as DNA: TGTGCCAGCACCCCAAGCGGGGGACACTCCTACGAGCAGTACTTC. Protein product: CASTPSGGHSYEQYF.

This clone has a single count. V and J are TRBV14 and TRBJ2-2, with 7 nucleotides matching TRBD1. V was clipped by 2 bases and J by 1 base; unmatched bases: 4. CDR1 and CDR2 (germline): SGHDN, FVKESK. CDR3 size: 16 residues. The CDR3 sequence: CASSQLRDRNTGELFF. The CDR3 DNA is TGTGCCAGCAGCCAACTCCGGGACAGGAACACCGGGGAGCTGTTTTTT.

This clone has just a few counts. The chain recombines TRBV2 with TRBJ1-6, with 9 bases lining up with TRBD1. The CDR3 length is 16 residues. Germline trimming cut 6 bases from V and 10 bases from J; bases unmatched to any gene: 13. Germline loops: CDR1 SNHLY, CDR2 FYNNEI. This chain's CDR3 is CASRREQGQGSSPLHF. CDR3 DNA: TGTGCCAGCAGAAGGGAACAGGGACAGGGATCCTCACCCCTCCACTTT.

The chain recombines TRBV6-5 with TRBJ1-1, with a possible D match to TRBD1 (6 bases). V dropped 4 bases and J dropped 6 bases, with 18 bases sitting between them. Germline values: CDR1 MNHEY, CDR2 SVGAGI. CDR3 length: 15 residues. CDR3 in amino acids: CASSSVTGIFAEAFF. In DNA form, the CDR3 reads TGTGCCAGCAGTTCCGTTACAGGGATATTCGCTGAAGCTTTCTTT.